The sequence of this T cell receptor beta chain was determined in a study of blood T cell repertoires in COVID-19. Across the study: Specimens from acute and convalescent COVID-19 originated in the United States, Italy and Spain. Sources were T cells, B-cell-depleted T cells, or PBMCs; the material itself was cDNA or gDNA.

Authors' data handling: Cell counts per sample came from amplifying reference gene primers. Profiling relied on immunoSEQ multiplex PCR, and the TCRdb table lists in-frame clones only, not all of them. The V and J calls and clone size come from that table; D and trimming were worked out from the DNA. The sample yields about 270,000 clones, roughly nine tenths seen once. This CDR3 spans 15 amino acids. Germline V gene sequence: CDR1 MGHDK, CDR2 SYGVNS. V was pared by 7 bases and J by 5 bases, with 1 base of the junction left unmatched. Material for sequencing was peripheral blood. This clonotype was obtained from a man aged 45-60 years with acute or convalescent COVID-19. V usage is TRBV25-1 and J usage is TRBJ2-2, with TRBD2 identical over 16 bases. The DNA for the CDR3 is TGTGCCAGCACGGGACTAGCGGGGGGGACCGGGGAGCTGTTTTTT. This codes for CASTGLAGGTGELFF.